Each of the 31 T cell receptor beta chains below was sequenced from the same sample in a study of human T cells and chemical hapten exposure. The time point is: healthy volunteer bleed at 2 weeks. Blood, whole and unfractionated, served as the source for total RNA extraction. TCRdb re-called the RACE reads through MiXCR, storing one row per CDR3 protein. Of some 90,000 distinct CDR3 sequences detected, over 8% appear once; the ten largest clones hold about 3%. The sample was whole blood. The origin of the receptors is a female donor in good health. Some clones in this sample may be carry-over from other donors' samples.

This clonotype was seen many times. V gene TRBV7-2 combines with J gene TRBJ2-3; TRBD2 aligns across 13 bases. From germline, CDR1 is SGHTA and CDR2 FQGNSA. The CDR3 length is 19 residues. J lost 5 bases, V lost 1 base, and 12 bases had no gene match. The DNA of the CDR3 is TGTGCCAGCAGCTTAGGAAAGGGAACTAGCGGGAGGGCCTTAGATACGCAGTATTTT. This codes for CASSLGKGTSGRALDTQYF.

In its sample, this clonotype was seen many times. The chain links TRBV7-2 to TRBJ2-7; either TRBD1 or TRBD2 may supply D (6 bases each). V lost 6 bases and J 3 bases, leaving 12 bases between the germline ends. The V gene's germline CDR1 is SGHTA and CDR2 FQGNSA. This CDR3 has 13 amino acids. As DNA, the CDR3 is TGTGCCAGCAGAAAGGGGGGCTTCTACGAGCAGTACTTC. Protein sequence: CASRKGGFYEQYF.

This clonotype was observed a handful of times. J is TRBJ2-1 and V is TRBV5-4, with D tentatively TRBD2 (6 bases). Germline V CDR1 and CDR2: SGHNT, YYREEE (reference sequence). V lost 4 bases, J lost 0 bases, and 11 bases lay in between. The CDR3 length is 15 residues. CDR3 nucleotides: TGTGCCAGCAGCGAGCGGGCCAGCTCCTACAATGAGCAGTTCTTC. Its translation: CASSERASSYNEQFF.

This clonotype occurred a few times. This sequence joins TRBV5-1 and TRBJ2-7; TRBD1 aligns across 10 bases. V was pared by 0 bases and J by 6 bases, with 0 bases of the junction left unmatched. CDR3 length: 13 residues. In germline, CDR1 is SGHRS, CDR2 YFSETQ. CDR3 coding DNA: TGCGCCAGCAGCTTGGGGACAGGGGGCGAGCAGTACTTC. This gives the protein CASSLGTGGEQYF.

This clonotype was observed a few times. The CDR3 coding sequence is TGTGCCAGCAGTTACTCGATCAGGGGGGGAAACACCATATATTTT. It yields the protein CASSYSIRGGNTIYF. V gene TRBV6-5 combines with J gene TRBJ1-3, with 7 nucleotides matching TRBD1. The CDR3 contains 15 residues. After removal of 0 bases from V and 4 bases from J, the junction contained 3 bases not matched to a gene. Looked up from germline, CDR1 is MNHEY and CDR2 is SVGAGI.

This clonotype was counted a few times. This chain joins TRBV29-1 and TRBJ2-3; 7 nucleotides align to TRBD2. There are 14 residues in the CDR3. CDR1 and CDR2 from the germline V gene are SQVTM and ANQGSEA. V dropped 6 bases and J dropped 0; count of bases not matched to a gene: 6. CDR3 in DNA: TGCAGCGTACTAGCGCTCTCTAGCACAGATACGCAGTATTTT. This translates into CSVLALSSTDTQYF.

This clonotype came up many times. V is TRBV15 and J is TRBJ1-1; D possibly corresponds to TRBD1 (5 bases). CDR1 LNHNV and CDR2 YYDKDF come from the germline V gene (reference sequence). This CDR3 is 14 amino acids long. The V and J ends lost 5 bases and 1 base respectively, with 11 bases between them. The CDR3 DNA is TGTGCCACCAGCCCAACCACAGGGAACACTGAAGCTTTCTTT. Its protein is CATSPTTGNTEAFF.

This clonotype appeared a few times. The V call is TRBV6-2 or TRBV6-3, the J call TRBJ2-7, with 8 bases lining up with TRBD1. V was pared by 6 bases and J by 3 bases, with 10 bases of the junction left unmatched. There are 15 residues in the CDR3. Germline V gene lookup returns CDR1 MNHEY and CDR2 SVGEGT. As DNA, the CDR3 is TGTGCCAGCAGCCCACATAACAGGGGGAACTACGAGCAGTACTTC. It translates to CASSPHNRGNYEQYF.

This clonotype has just a few counts. This sequence joins TRBV28 and TRBJ2-7; 8 positions match TRBD1. V shed 4 bases and J 2 bases; nucleotides not matched to a gene: 10. The CDR3 length is 16 residues. From germline, CDR1 is MDHEN and CDR2 SYDVKM. The CDR3 reads CASSWARTGRTYEQYF. The CDR3 bases are TGTGCCAGCAGTTGGGCCCGGACAGGGAGGACCTACGAGCAGTACTTC. The full variable domain, its missing parts supplied by reference TRBV28 and TRBJ2-7, is DVKVTQSSRYLVKRTGEKVFLECVQDMDHENMFWYRQDPGLGLRLIYFSYDVKMKEKGDIPEGYSVSREKKERFSLILESASTNQTSMYLCASSWARTGRTYEQYFGPGTRLTVT.

This rearrangement joins TRBV5-4 to TRBJ2-1, with D tentatively TRBD1 (5 bases). Trimming stripped 1 base from V and 1 base from J, with 9 bases between. This CDR3 has 15 amino acids. Germline loops: CDR1 SGHNT, CDR2 YYREEE (reference sequence). CDR3 DNA sequence: TGTGCCAGCAGCTTGAAGCAGGGTTCCTACAATGAGCAGTTCTTC. Protein: CASSLKQGSYNEQFF.

The gene calls are TRBV12-3 or TRBV12-4 and TRBJ1-2, with 8 bases lining up with TRBD1. The CDR3 has 15 amino acids. V lost 7 bases and J lost 4; bases outside the gene matches: 11. The CDR3 DNA reads as TGTGCCAGCACCTTAGGTCAGGGGGCAGGCTATGGCTACACCTTC. Its translation is CASTLGQGAGYGYTF.

The table lists this clonotype with many counts. V gene TRBV3-1 combines with J gene TRBJ1-5; D might be TRBD1 (5 bases). The CDR3 length is 15 residues. The germline CDR1 and CDR2 sequences are LGHDT and YNNKEL (reference sequence). Trimming shortened V by 3 bases and J by 2 bases, and 11 bases separated the two germline ends. The CDR3 bases are TGTGCCAGCAGCCAGTCAGGGTCGGGCAATCAGCCCCAGCATTTT. Translation: CASSQSGSGNQPQHF.

This clonotype appeared a few times. The chain carries TRBV19 and TRBJ2-7; D possibly corresponds to TRBD2 (6 bases). The CDR3 length is 18 residues. Germline CDR1 is LNHDA and CDR2 is SQIVND (reference sequence). With 6 bases removed from V and 3 bases from J, the gap between germline ends came to 27 bases. The CDR3 loop reads CASSLDSSIGGTIYEQYF. CDR3 DNA: TGTGCCAGTAGCCTTGATAGCTCGATTGGGGGGACGATCTACGAGCAGTACTTC.

This clonotype was recorded at least ten times. The chain couples TRBV7-2 to TRBJ1-1, with D maybe TRBD1 (5 bases). CDR1 is SGHTA and CDR2 is FQGNSA in the germline V gene. The CDR3 has 13 amino acids. Trimming took off 3 bases at V and 7 bases at J, with 12 bases between the two ends. CDR3 loop: CASSLFQGVEAFF. In DNA, the CDR3 is TGTGCCAGCAGCTTGTTCCAGGGTGTTGAAGCTTTCTTT.

This clonotype was detected a few times. J is TRBJ2-3 and V is TRBV4-3, with a weak D call TRBD2 (5 bases). Germline V CDR1 and CDR2: LGHNA, YSLEER. CDR3 length: 15 residues. Trimming removed 1 base at V and 6 bases at J, with 14 bases between. The CDR3 reads CASSQGLLDMDTQYF. In DNA form, the CDR3 reads TGCGCCAGCAGCCAAGGACTATTAGATATGGATACGCAGTATTTT.

The V and J genes are TRBV29-1 and TRBJ1-1; 8 bases are shared with TRBD1. CDR1 and CDR2 (germline): SQVTM, ANQGSEA. The CDR3 sequence is 12 residues long. V dropped 8 bases and J dropped 7; count of bases not matched to a gene: 9. The CDR3 coding sequence is TGCAGCATTCGGACAGGGTTCGGTGAAGCTTTCTTT. The encoded protein is CSIRTGFGEAFF.

This clonotype was recorded at least ten times. V usage is TRBV25-1 and J usage is TRBJ1-1, with D possibly TRBD1 on 6 matching bases. The length of the CDR3 is 15 residues. The germline V and J ends were trimmed by 1 base and 4 bases, with 13 bases remaining between them. The germline V gene has CDR1 MGHDK and CDR2 SYGVNS. CDR3 sequence reads: CASSELVRGGTEAFF. DNA for the CDR3: TGTGCCAGCAGTGAATTAGTGAGAGGGGGCACTGAAGCTTTCTTT.

V usage is TRBV28 and J usage is TRBJ1-2; D is perhaps TRBD1 (5 bases). The V end was cut by 11 bases, the J end by 6 bases, with 16 bases between. CDR3 length: 12 amino acids. In germline, CDR1 is MDHEN, CDR2 SYDVKM. CDR3 DNA: TGTGCCGCGACCGACAGAGATAATGGCTACACCTTC. Residues: CAATDRDNGYTF.

This clonotype was found a few times. The chain carries TRBV20-1 and TRBJ1-4; D may be TRBD1 (5 bases). CDR1 DFQATT and CDR2 SNEGSKA come from the germline V gene (reference sequence). CDR3 length: 14 residues. V lost 5 bases to trimming and J lost 5 bases, with 15 bases between them. The CDR3 reads CSAPRAAGNEKLFF. The CDR3 DNA reads TGCAGTGCTCCGAGGGCGGCAGGGAATGAAAAACTGTTTTTT.

V usage is TRBV25-1 and J usage is TRBJ2-4; 9 positions agree with TRBD2. The CDR3 has 16 amino acids. Germline trimming cut 5 bases from V and 3 bases from J; bases unmatched to any gene: 8. Germline assignment: CDR1 MGHDK and CDR2 SYGVNS. CDR3 amino acids: CASSTRLAENKNIQYF. The CDR3, as DNA: TGTGCCAGCAGTACCCGACTAGCGGAGAACAAAAACATTCAGTACTTC.

The V gene is TRBV28, the J gene TRBJ2-5; D not resolved. Germline-derived CDR1 and CDR2 are MDHEN and SYDVKM. The CDR3 runs to 13 residues. Trimming cost V 2 bases and J 4 bases, with 8 bases left between them. Here the CDR3 DNA reads TGTGCCAGCAGTTTAAGACATATAGAGACCCAGTACTTC. Translated: CASSLRHIETQYF.

This clonotype was counted ten times or more. The V and J genes are TRBV6-2 or TRBV6-3 and TRBJ1-1; weak D call: TRBD1 (5 bases). Germline V gene lookup returns CDR1 MNHEY and CDR2 SVGEGT. Deletions cut 6 bases from V and 7 bases from J, with 18 bases between. This CDR3 is 14 amino acids long. CDR3 bases: TGTGCCAGCAGCGGTCACGGAGGGACGGGTGAAGCTTTCTTT. It encodes CASSGHGGTGEAFF.

The V call is TRBV6-5, the J call TRBJ2-7, with D perhaps matching TRBD1 or TRBD2 (7 bases each). Germline values: CDR1 MNHEY, CDR2 SVGAGI. Trimming removed 0 bases from V and 2 bases from J, with 14 bases in between. CDR3 size: 16 residues. The CDR3 loop reads CASSYSWQGGTYEQYF. The CDR3 DNA is TGTGCCAGCAGTTACTCTTGGCAGGGGGGGACCTACGAGCAGTACTTC.

This clonotype showed up just a few times. CDR3 sequence (DNA): TGTGCCAGCAAAGACAGGGGGCATAATAATTCACCCCTCCACTTT. Translating it yields CASKDRGHNNSPLHF. The chain carries TRBV19 and TRBJ1-6; 10 positions agree with TRBD1. Unmatched junction bases numbered 7, after V lost 9 bases and J lost 5 bases. This CDR3 contains 15 residues. Germline V gene sequence: CDR1 LNHDA, CDR2 SQIVND (reference sequence).

This clonotype has at least ten counts. V and J are TRBV28 and TRBJ1-1; possible D gene TRBD1, 5 bases. This CDR3 contains 14 residues. Trimming took 5 bases from V and 2 from J, leaving 12 bases between them. Germline lookup yields CDR1 MDHEN and CDR2 SYDVKM. The DNA of the CDR3 is TGTGCCAGCAGTGCATCCAGGGATAACACTGAAGCTTTCTTT. Protein product: CASSASRDNTEAFF.

This clonotype has a count of ten or more. V gene TRBV7-9 combines with J gene TRBJ1-2; D unresolved. V was cut by 6 bases and J by 4 bases, with 15 bases left in between. The CDR3 is made up of 14 amino acids. Per germline, CDR1 SEHNR and CDR2 FQNEAQ (reference sequence). The CDR3 DNA is TGTGCCAGCAGTCCATTCACGGTGTCCTATGGCTACACCTTC. It is translated as CASSPFTVSYGYTF. The variable domain in full, with the rest retrieved from reference TRBV7-9 and TRBJ1-2, is DTGVSQNPRHKITKRGQNVTFRCDPISEHNRLYWYRQTLGQGPEFLTYFQNEAQLEKSRLLSDRFSAERPKGSFSTLEIQRTEQGDSAMYLCASSPFTVSYGYTFGSGTRLTVV.

This clonotype was observed a handful of times. The J gene is TRBJ1-6, the V gene TRBV7-2, with unresolved D. The germline V gene encodes CDR1 SGHTA and CDR2 FQGNSA. The CDR3 sequence is 14 residues long. Trimming removed 2 bases at V and 7 bases at J, with 9 bases between. This CDR3 reads CASSLLEGNSPLHF. DNA for the CDR3: TGTGCCAGCAGCTTACTCGAGGGAAATTCACCCCTCCACTTT.

This clonotype was recorded at least ten times. The chain couples TRBV28 to TRBJ2-1; 10 nucleotides agree with TRBD2. Looked up from germline, CDR1 is MDHEN and CDR2 is SYDVKM. V shed 5 bases, J shed 0 bases, and the junction held 7 bases outside the gene matches. The CDR3 has 17 residues. The CDR3 sequence: CASSSGRGGSSYNEQFF. The CDR3 region has the DNA TGTGCCAGCAGTAGCGGGAGGGGCGGAAGCTCCTACAATGAGCAGTTCTTC.

This chain uses TRBV5-6 with TRBJ2-7, with D tentatively TRBD1 or TRBD2 (5 bases each). Germline V gene data show CDR1 as SGHDT and CDR2 as YYEEEE. CDR3 length equals 13 residues. V lost 5 bases and J lost 1, with 10 bases in between. The CDR3 nucleotides are TGTGCCAGCAGGGGAGACAGTTCCTACGAGCAGTACTTC. Its translation is CASRGDSSYEQYF. Looking up the rest from reference TRBV5-6 and TRBJ2-7 gives the full variable domain: DAGVTQSPTHLIKTRGQQVTLRCSPKSGHDTVSWYQQALGQGPQFIFQYYEEEERQRGNFPDRFSGHQFPNYSSELNVNALLLGDSALYLCASRGDSSYEQYFGPGTRLTVT.

Note on this clonotype: A read error is possible here, since a much larger clone lies one base away. This rearrangement joins TRBV5-1 to TRBJ2-5; the D gene is possibly TRBD1 (5 bases). Germline V gives CDR1 SGHRS, CDR2 YFSETQ. The CDR3 is made up of 13 amino acids. The CDR3 reads CVSSDDSTETQYF. The CDR3 DNA is TGCGTCAGCAGCGATGACAGCACGGAGACCCAGTACTTC.

The J gene is TRBJ2-5, the V gene TRBV9; TRBD2 agrees at 12 bases. This CDR3 has 16 amino acids. The ends lost 3 bases at V and 0 bases at J; junction bases unmatched: 3. Per germline, CDR1 SGDLS and CDR2 YYNGEE. CDR3 region: CASSDGTSGYQETQYF. The CDR3 DNA reads as TGTGCCAGCAGCGACGGGACTAGCGGGTACCAAGAGACCCAGTACTTC.